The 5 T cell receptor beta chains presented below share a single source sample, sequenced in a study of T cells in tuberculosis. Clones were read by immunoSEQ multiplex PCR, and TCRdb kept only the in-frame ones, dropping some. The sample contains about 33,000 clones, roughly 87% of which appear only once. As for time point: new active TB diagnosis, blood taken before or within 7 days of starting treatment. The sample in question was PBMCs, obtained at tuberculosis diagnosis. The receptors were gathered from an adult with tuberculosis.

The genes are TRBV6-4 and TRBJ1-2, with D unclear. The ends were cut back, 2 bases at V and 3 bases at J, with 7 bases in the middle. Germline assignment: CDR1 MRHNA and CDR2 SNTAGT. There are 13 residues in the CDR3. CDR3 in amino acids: CASSDDSHYGYTF. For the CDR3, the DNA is TGTGCCAGCAGTGACGACTCTCACTATGGCTACACCTTC.

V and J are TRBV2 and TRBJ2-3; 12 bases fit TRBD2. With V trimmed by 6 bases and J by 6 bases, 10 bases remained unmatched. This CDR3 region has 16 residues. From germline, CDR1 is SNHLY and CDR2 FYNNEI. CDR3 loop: CASRRSLAGGPDTQYF. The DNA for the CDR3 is TGTGCCAGCAGAAGGAGTCTAGCGGGGGGGCCTGATACGCAGTATTTT.

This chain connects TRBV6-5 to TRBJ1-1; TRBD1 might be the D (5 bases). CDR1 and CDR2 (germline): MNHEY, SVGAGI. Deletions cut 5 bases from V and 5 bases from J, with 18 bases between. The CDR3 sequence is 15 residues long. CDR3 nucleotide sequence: TGTGCCAGCAGTAACCTAGGACAACTTGGGACTGAAGCTTTCTTT. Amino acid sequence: CASSNLGQLGTEAFF.

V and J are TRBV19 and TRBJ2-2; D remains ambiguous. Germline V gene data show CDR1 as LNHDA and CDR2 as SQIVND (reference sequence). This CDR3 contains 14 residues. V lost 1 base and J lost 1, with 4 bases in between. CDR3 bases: TGTGCCAGTAGTATAGGACTGAACACCGGGGAGCTGTTTTTT. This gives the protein CASSIGLNTGELFF.

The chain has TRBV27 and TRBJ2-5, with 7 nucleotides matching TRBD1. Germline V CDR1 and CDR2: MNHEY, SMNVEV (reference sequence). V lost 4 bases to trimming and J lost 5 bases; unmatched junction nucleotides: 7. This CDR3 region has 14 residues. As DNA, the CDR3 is TGTGCCAGCAGTTGGCGACAGGGATACGAGACCCAGTACTTC. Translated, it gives CASSWRQGYETQYF.